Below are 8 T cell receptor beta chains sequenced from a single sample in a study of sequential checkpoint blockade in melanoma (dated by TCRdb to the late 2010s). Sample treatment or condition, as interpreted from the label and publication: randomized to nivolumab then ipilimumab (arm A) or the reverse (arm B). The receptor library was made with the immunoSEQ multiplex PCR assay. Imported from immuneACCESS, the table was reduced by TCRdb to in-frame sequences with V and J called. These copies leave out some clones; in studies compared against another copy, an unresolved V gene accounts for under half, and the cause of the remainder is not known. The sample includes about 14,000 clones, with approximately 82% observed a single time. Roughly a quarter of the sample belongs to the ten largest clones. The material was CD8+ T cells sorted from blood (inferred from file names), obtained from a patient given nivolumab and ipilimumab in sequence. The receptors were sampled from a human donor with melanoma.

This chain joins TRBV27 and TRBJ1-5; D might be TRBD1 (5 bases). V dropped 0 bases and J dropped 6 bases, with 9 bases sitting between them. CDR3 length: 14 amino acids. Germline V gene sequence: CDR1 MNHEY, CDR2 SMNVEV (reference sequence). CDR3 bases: TGTGCCAGCAGTTTATCGGCGGGGCGTCAGCCCCAGCATTTT. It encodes CASSLSAGRQPQHF.

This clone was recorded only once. CDR3 bases: TGTGCCAGTAGTAAGGGAGGAGGGGCCTACGAGCAGTACTTC. It codes for CASSKGGGAYEQYF. The chain recombines TRBV19 with TRBJ2-5, with D possibly matching TRBD2 (6 bases). The J call is doubtful: the DNA matches TRBJ2-7 better. The CDR3 contains 14 residues. CDR1 and CDR2 (germline): LNHDA, SQIVND (reference sequence).

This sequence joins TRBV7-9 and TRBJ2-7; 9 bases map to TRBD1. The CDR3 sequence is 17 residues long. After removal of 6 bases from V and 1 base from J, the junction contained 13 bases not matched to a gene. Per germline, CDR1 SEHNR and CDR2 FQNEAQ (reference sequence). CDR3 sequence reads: CASSGTGLPAWSYEQYF. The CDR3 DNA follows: TGTGCCAGCAGTGGGACAGGGCTACCAGCGTGGTCCTACGAGCAGTACTTC.

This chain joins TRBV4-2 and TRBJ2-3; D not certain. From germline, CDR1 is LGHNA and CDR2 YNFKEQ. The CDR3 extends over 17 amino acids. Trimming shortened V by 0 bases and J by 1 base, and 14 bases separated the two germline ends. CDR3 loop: CASSQDGRFRGTDTQYF. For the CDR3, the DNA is TGTGCCAGCAGCCAAGATGGTAGGTTTCGGGGCACAGATACGCAGTATTTT.

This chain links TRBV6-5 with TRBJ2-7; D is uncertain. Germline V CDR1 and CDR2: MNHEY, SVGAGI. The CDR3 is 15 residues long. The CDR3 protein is CATPYLSPVSYEQYF. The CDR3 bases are TGTGCTACCCCCTACCTGTCCCCGGTCTCCTACGAGCAGTACTTC.

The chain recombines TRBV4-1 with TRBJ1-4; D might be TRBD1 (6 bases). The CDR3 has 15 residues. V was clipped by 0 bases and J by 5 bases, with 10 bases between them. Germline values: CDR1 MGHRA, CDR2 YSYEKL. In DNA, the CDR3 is TGCGCCAGCAGCCAAGAAGGACAGCGAAATGAAAAACTGTTTTTT. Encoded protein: CASSQEGQRNEKLFF.

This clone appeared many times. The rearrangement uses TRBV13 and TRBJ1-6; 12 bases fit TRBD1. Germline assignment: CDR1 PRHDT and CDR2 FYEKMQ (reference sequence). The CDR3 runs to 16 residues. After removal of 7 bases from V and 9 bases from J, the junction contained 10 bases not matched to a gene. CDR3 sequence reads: CASIPRDRGHGSPLHF. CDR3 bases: TGTGCCAGCATCCCCCGGGACAGGGGGCATGGTTCACCCCTCCACTTT.

DNA of the CDR3: TGTGCCACTCGGACAGGGGTATACACCATATATTTT. Its protein product is CATRTGVYTIYF. The V call is TRBV2, the J call TRBJ1-3, with 9 positions matching TRBD1. Germline V gene sequence: CDR1 SNHLY, CDR2 FYNNEI. With V trimmed by 10 bases and J by 8 bases, 6 bases remained unmatched. The CDR3 is 12 amino acids.